This note documents a single T cell receptor beta chain sequence. Its antigen is as yet unknown. The data are from a study of cytomegalovirus exposure and HLA in healthy donors. Study conclusions and caveats: The authors listed roughly 150 TCR beta chains as cytomegalovirus-associated. The CMV antigen specificity of a few CMV-associated chains was confirmed through in vitro analysis. In a later analysis, TCR beta V- and J-gene trimming showed a link to a missense DCLRE1C variant. Most sequenced TCRs were rare (though some public TCRs occurred in many donors).

Germline loops: CDR1 LNHDA, CDR2 SQIVND (reference sequence). This CDR3 spans 13 amino acids. V was pared by 2 bases and J by 7 bases, with 11 bases between. PCR primers comprised 60 Vbeta and 13 Jbeta primers. Generated by immunoSEQ multiplex PCR, the TCRdb table keeps only in-frame clones and is missing some. The data hold roughly 110,000 clones, with approximately 80% observed a single time. Sequencing was done on a sample of PBMCs. This sequence joins TRBV19 and TRBJ1-2; D unclear. The receptor was isolated from a woman aged 25 to 39 in good health and CMV-seronegative. The CDR3 coding sequence is TGTGCCAGTAGTATACTCCGAACTGGTGGCTACACCTTC. It is translated as CASSILRTGGYTF.